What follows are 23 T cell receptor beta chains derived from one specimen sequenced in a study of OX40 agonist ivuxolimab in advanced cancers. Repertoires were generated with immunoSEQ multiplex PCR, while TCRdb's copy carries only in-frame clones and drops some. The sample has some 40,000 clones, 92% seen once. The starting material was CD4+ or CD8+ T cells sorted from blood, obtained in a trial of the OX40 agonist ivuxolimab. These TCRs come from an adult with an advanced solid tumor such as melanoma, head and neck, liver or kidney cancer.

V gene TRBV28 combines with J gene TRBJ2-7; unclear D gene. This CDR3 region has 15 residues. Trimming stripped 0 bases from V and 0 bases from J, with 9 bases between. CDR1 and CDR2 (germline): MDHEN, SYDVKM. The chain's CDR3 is CASSLWQHSSYEQYF. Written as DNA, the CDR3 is TGTGCCAGCAGTTTATGGCAACATTCCTCCTACGAGCAGTACTTC.

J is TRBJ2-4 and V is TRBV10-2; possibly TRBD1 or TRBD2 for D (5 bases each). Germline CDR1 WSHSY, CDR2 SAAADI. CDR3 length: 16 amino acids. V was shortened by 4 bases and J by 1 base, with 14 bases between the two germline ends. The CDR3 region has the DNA TGCGCCAGCAGTGTTTGGGGACCGGAGGCCAAAAACATTCAGTACTTC. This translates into CASSVWGPEAKNIQYF.

The CDR3 here is CASSVTGAGQPQHF. In nucleotides, the CDR3 is TGTGCCAGCAGTGTTACAGGGGCCGGTCAGCCCCAGCATTTT. The chain combines TRBV25-1 with TRBJ1-5, with TRBD1 matching over 7 bases. The germline V gene has CDR1 MGHDK and CDR2 SYGVNS. The V gene end was trimmed by 4 bases and the J gene end by 6 bases; junction bases not matched to a gene: 6. The CDR3 is 14 amino acids.

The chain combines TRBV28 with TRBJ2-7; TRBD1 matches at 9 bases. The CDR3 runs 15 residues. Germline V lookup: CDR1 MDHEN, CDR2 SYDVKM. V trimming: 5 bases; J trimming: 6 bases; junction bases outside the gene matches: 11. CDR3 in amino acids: CASSPRDRAVGEQYF. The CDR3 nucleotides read TGTGCCAGCAGTCCCCGGGACAGGGCGGTCGGCGAGCAGTACTTC.

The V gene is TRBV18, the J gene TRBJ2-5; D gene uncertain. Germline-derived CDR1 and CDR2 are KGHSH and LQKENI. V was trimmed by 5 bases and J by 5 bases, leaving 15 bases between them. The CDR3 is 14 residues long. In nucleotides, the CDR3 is TGTGCCAGCTCATCCTCCGAGACCCACGAGACCCAGTACTTC. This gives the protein CASSSSETHETQYF.

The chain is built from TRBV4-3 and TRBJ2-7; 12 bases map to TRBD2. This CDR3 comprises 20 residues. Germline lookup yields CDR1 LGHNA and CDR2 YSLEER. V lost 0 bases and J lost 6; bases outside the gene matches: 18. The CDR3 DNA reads TGCGCCAGCAGCCAAGATCGGCCCCCTCTAGCGGGAGGGCTGAGACCCGAGCAGTACTTC. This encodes CASSQDRPPLAGGLRPEQYF.

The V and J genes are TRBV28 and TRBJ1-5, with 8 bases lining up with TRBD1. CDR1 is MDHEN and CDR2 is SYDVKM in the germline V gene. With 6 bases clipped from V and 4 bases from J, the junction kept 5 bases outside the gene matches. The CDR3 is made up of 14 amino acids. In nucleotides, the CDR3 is TGTGCCAGCAGGTCGAGACAGGGGAATCAGCCCCAGCATTTT. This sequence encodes CASRSRQGNQPQHF.

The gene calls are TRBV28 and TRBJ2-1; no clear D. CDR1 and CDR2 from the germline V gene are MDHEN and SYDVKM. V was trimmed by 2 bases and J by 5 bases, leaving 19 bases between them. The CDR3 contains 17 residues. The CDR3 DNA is TGTGCCAGCAGTTTACCTTCCCGCGGCCTTGGGGACAATGAGCAGTTCTTC. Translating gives CASSLPSRGLGDNEQFF.

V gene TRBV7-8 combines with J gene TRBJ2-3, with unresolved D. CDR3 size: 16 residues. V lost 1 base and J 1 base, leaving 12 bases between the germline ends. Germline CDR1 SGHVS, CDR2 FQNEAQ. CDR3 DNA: TGTGCCAGCAGCTTAGTAGCTAAACCCCGCACAGATACGCAGTATTTT. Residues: CASSLVAKPRTDTQYF.

CDR3 loop: CASRLNTGELFF. As DNA, the CDR3 is TGTGCCAGCAGGTTGAACACCGGGGAGCTGTTTTTT. This chain links TRBV9 with TRBJ2-2; the D is unclear. The CDR3 has 12 amino acids. Germline-derived CDR1 and CDR2 are SGDLS and YYNGEE. V was shortened by 5 bases and J by 1 base, with 3 bases between the two germline ends.

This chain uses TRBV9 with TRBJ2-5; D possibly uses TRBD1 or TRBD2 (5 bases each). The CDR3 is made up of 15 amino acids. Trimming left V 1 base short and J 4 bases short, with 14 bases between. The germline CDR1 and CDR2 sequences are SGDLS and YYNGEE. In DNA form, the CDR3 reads TGTGCCAGCAGCGTAAGGGGTAGCGTGGGAGAGACCCAGTACTTC. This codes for CASSVRGSVGETQYF.

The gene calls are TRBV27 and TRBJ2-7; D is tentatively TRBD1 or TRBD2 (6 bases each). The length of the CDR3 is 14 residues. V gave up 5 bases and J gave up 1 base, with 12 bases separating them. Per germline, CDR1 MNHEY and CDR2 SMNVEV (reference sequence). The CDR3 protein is CASSTLGGSYEQYF. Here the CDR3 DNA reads TGTGCCAGCAGTACCCTAGGGGGGTCCTACGAGCAGTACTTC.

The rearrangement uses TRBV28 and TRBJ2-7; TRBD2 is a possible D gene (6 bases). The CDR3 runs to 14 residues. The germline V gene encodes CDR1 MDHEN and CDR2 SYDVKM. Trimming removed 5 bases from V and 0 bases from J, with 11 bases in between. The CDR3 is CASSPFGGSYEQYF. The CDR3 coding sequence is TGTGCCAGCAGTCCCTTCGGGGGCTCCTACGAGCAGTACTTC.

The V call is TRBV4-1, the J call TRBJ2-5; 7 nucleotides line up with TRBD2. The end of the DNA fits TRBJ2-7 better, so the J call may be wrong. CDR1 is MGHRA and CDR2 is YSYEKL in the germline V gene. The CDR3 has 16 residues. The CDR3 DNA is TGCGCCAGCAGCCGCTCCGAAACGGGGGGAACCTACGAGCAGTACTTC. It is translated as CASSRSETGGTYEQYF.

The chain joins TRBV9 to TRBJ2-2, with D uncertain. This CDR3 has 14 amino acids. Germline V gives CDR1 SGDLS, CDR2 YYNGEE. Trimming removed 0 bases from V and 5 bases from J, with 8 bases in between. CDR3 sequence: CASSVAYRTGELFF. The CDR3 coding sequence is TGTGCCAGCAGCGTAGCTTACCGGACCGGGGAGCTGTTTTTT.

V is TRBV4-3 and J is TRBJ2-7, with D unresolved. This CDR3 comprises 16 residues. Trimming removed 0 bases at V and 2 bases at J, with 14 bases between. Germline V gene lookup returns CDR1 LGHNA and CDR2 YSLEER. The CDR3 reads CASSQDLSSLPYEQYF. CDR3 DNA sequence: TGCGCCAGCAGCCAAGATCTGTCCAGCCTACCCTACGAGCAGTACTTC.

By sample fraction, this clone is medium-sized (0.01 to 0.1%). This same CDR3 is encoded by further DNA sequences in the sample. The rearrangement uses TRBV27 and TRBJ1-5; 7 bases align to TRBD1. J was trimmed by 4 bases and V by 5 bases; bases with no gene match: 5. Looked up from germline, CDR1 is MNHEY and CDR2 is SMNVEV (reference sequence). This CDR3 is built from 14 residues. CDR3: CASSLGQLNQPQHF. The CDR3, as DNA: TGTGCCAGCAGTCTGGGACAGCTAAATCAGCCCCAGCATTTT.

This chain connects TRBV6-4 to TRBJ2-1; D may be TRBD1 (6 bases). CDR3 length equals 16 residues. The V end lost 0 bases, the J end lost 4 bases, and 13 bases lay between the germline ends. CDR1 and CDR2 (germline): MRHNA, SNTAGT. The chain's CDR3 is CASSDSPAGEYNEQFF. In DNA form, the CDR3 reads TGTGCCAGCAGTGACTCACCCGCAGGGGAATACAATGAGCAGTTCTTC.

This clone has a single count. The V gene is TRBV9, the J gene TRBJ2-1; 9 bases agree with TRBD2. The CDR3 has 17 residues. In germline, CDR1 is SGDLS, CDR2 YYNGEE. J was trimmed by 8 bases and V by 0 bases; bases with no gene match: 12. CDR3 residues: CASSVELSSGRIDEQFF. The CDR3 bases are TGTGCCAGCAGCGTAGAACTTTCGAGCGGGAGGATCGATGAGCAGTTCTTC.

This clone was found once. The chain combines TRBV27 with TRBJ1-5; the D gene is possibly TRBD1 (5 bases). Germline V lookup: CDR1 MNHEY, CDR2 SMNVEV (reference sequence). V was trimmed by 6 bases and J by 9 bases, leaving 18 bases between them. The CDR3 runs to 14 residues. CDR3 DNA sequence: TGTGCCAGCAGCCTAGGGGCGGTCGCGGGGCCCCAGCATTTT. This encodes CASSLGAVAGPQHF.

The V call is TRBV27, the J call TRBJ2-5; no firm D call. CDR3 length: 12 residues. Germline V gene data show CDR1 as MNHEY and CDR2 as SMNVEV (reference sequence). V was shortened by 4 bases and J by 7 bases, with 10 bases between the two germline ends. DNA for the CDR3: TGTGCCAGCAGTTCCGGCCTCGGGACCCAGTACTTC. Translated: CASSSGLGTQYF.

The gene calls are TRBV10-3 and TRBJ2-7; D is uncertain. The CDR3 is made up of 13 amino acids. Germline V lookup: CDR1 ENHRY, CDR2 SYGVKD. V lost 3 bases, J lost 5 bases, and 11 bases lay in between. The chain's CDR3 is CAISEVRSHEQYF. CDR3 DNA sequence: TGTGCCATCAGTGAAGTCAGATCGCACGAGCAGTACTTC.

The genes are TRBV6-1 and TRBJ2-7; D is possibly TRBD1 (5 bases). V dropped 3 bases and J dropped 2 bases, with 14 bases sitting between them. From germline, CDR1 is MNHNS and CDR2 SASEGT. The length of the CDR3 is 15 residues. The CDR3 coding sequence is TGTGCCAGCAGTGAGCTGACAGCAGGGCCCTACGAGCAGTACTTC. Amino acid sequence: CASSELTAGPYEQYF.